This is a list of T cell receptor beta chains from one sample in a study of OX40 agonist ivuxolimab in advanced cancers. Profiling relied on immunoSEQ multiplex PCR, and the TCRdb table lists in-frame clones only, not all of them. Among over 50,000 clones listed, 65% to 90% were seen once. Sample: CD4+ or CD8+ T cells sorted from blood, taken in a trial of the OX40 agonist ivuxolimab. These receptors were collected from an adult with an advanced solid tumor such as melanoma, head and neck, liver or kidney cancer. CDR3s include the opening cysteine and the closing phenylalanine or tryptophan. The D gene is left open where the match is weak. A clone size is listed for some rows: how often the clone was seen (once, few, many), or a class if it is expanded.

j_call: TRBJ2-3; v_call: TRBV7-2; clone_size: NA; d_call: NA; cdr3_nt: TGTGCCAGCAGCTTAACCCCGAGACAGGACCCGGGTACAGATACGCAGTATTTT; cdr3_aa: CASSLTPRQDPGTDTQYF
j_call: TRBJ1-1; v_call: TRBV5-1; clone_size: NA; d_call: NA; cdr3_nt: TGCGCCAGCAGCGGGACGGAGAACACTGAAGCTTTCTTT; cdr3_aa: CASSGTENTEAFF
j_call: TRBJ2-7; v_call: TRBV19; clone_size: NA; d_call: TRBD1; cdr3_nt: TGTGCCAGTAGTGATACAGGGGCCTACGAGCAGTACTTC; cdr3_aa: CASSDTGAYEQYF
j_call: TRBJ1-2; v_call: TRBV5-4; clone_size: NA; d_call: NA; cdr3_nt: TGTGCCAGCAGCTTGGATCCAACCGCTAACTATGGCTACACCTTC; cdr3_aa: CASSLDPTANYGYTF
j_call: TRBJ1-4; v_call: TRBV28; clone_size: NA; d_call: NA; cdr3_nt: TGTGCCAGCAGTATCCGGGACGGCAGACGAAGTGAAAAACTGTTTTTT; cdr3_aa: CASSIRDGRRSEKLFF
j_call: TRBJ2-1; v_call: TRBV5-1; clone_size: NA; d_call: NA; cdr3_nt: TGCGCCAGCAGCATACCCGGAGGGGGCCCCTACAATGAGCAGTTCTTC; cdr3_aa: CASSIPGGGPYNEQFF
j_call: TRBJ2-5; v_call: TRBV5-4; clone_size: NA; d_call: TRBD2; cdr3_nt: TGTGCCAGCATTAGTTATGCTAGCGGGAAGGAGACCCAGTACTTC; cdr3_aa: CASISYASGKETQYF
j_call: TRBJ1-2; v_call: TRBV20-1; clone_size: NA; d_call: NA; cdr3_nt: TGCAGTGCTAGATGGGGTGGCTACACCTTC; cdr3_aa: CSARWGGYTF
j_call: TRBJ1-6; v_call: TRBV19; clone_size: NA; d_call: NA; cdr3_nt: TGTGCCAGTAGTATACAGGGGTATAATTCACCCCTCCACTTT; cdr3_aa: CASSIQGYNSPLHF
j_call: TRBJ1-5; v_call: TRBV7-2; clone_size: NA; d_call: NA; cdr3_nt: TGTGCCAGCAGCTTGGACCGGGGGAGCAATCAGCCCCAGCATTTT; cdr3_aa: CASSLDRGSNQPQHF
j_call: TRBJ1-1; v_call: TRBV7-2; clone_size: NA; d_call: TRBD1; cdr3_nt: TGTGCCAGCAGCTTTAAGGGGGCCCGCACTGAAGCTTTCTTT; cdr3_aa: CASSFKGARTEAFF
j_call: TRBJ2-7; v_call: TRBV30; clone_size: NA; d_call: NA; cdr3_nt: TGTGCCTGGACCCCCGGACAGTCCTACGAGCAGTACTTC; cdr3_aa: CAWTPGQSYEQYF
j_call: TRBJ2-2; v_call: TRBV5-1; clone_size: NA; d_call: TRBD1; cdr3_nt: TGCGCCAGCAGAGGAACAGGGGTGGACACCGGGGAGCTGTTTTTT; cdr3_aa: CASRGTGVDTGELFF
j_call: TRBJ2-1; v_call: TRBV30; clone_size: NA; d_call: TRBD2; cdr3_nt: TGTGCCTGGAGTGTAACTTTGGCGGGGGGCTCCTACAATGAGCAGTTCTTC; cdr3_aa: CAWSVTLAGGSYNEQFF
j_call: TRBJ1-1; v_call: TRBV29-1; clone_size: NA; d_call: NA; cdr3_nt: TGCAGCGTTGCTCTGGGGGCTTACACTGAAGCTTTCTTT; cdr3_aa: CSVALGAYTEAFF
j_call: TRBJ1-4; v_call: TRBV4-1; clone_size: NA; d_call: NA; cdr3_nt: TGCGCCAGCAGCCAAGTGGCGTCGGGGCAGGGCCGTGAAAAACTGTTTTTT; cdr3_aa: CASSQVASGQGREKLFF
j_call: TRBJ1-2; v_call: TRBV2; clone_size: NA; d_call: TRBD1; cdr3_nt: TGTGCCAGCACTCAACTTCACATGACAGGGCACGGCTACACCTTC; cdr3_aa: CASTQLHMTGHGYTF
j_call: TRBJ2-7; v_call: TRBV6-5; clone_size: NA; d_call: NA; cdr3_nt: TGTGCCAGCAGTTACTCGAGGCAGGGTAACTACGAGCAGTACTTC; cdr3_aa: CASSYSRQGNYEQYF
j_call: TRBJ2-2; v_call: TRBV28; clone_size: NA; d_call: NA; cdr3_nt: TGTGCCAGCAGTTCGCCTCTAGCAGCCGGGGAGCTGTTTTTT; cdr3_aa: CASSSPLAAGELFF
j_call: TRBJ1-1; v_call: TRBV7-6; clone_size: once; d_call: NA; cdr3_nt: TGTGCCAGCAGCCCCTCCCCCCGGTTTAGGGAAAACACTGAAGCTTTCTTT; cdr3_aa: CASSPSPRFRENTEAFF
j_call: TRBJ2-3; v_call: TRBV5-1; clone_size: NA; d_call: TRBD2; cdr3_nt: TGCGCCAGCAGCTTCCGGGGACTAGCAGCAGATACGCAGTATTTT; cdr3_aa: CASSFRGLAADTQYF
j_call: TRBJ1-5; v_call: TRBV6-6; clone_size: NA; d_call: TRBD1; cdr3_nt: TGTGCCAGCAGCCAGGGACAGGGGATTAGCAATCAGCCCCAGCATTTT; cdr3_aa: CASSQGQGISNQPQHF
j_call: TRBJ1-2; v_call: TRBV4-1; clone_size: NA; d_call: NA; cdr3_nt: TGCGCCAGCAGCCAAGTTTTGACAAACTATGGCTACACCTTC; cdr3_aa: CASSQVLTNYGYTF
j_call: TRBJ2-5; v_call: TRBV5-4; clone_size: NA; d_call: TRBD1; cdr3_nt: TGTGCCAGCACCCCGGGACAGATCCAAGAGACCCAGTACTTC; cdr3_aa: CASTPGQIQETQYF
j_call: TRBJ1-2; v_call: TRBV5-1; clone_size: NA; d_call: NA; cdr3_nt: TGCGCCAGCAGCTTGAGGGCCGGGGGTTTACGGGGCTACACCTTC; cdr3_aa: CASSLRAGGLRGYTF
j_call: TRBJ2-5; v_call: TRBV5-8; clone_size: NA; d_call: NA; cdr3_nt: TGTGCCAGCAGCCCCCTCGGGGTCGAGACCCAGTACTTC; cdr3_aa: CASSPLGVETQYF
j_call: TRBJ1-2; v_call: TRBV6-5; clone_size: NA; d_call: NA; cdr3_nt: TGTGCCAGCAGTTACACAGCTAGCTATGGCTACACCTTC; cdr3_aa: CASSYTASYGYTF
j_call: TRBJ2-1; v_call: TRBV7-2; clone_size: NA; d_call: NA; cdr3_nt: TGTGCCAGCAGCTTAGCACGCCTGGGGCTAGGAACGAACTCCTACAATGAGCAGTTCTTC; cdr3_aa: CASSLARLGLGTNSYNEQFF
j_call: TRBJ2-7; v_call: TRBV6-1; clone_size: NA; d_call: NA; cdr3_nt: TGTGCCAGCAATCGGAGGGGGCTGGAGTACGAGCAGTACTTC; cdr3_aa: CASNRRGLEYEQYF
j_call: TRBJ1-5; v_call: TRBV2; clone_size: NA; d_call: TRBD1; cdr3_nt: TGTGCCAGCAGCAAGGGGACAGGGGGACAGCCCCAGCATTTT; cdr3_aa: CASSKGTGGQPQHF
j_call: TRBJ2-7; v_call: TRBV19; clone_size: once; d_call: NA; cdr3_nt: TGTGCCAGTAGTCGAACGAGACAGACCTACGAGCAGTACTTC; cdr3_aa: CASSRTRQTYEQYF
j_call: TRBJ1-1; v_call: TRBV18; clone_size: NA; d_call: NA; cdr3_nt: TGTGCCAGCTCACTCACAGACCAAGCTGAAGCTTTCTTT; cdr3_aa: CASSLTDQAEAFF
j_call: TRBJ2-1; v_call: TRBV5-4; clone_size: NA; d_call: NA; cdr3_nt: TGTGCCAGCAGCTTCCGTCGTTCGCGTGAGCAGTTCTTC; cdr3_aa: CASSFRRSREQFF
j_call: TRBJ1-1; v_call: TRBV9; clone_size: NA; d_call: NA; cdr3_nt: TGTGCCAGCAGCCCCCCCAGGGGGAACACTGAAGCTTTCTTT; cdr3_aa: CASSPPRGNTEAFF
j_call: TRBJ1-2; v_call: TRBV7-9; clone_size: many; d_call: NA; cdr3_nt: TGTGCCAGCAGCGCCTTGGGGGACTATGGCTACACCTTC; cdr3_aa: CASSALGDYGYTF
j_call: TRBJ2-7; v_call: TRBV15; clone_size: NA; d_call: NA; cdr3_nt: TGTGCCACCAGCAGAGAGCGGGGTGGCTCCTACGAGCAGTACTTC; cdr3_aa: CATSRERGGSYEQYF
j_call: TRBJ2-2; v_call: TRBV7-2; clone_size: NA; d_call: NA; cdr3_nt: TGTGCCAGCAGCTTACAGGTTTCGAACACCGGGGAGCTGTTTTTT; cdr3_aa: CASSLQVSNTGELFF
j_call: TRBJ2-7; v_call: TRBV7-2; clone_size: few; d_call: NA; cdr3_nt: TGTGCCAGCAGCTTAGCTGGCGGCTACGAGCAGTACTTC; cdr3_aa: CASSLAGGYEQYF
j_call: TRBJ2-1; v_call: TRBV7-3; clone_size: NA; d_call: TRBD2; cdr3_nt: TGTGCCAGCAGCCCCCGACTAGCGGATTCCTACAATGAGCAGTTCTTC; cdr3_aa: CASSPRLADSYNEQFF
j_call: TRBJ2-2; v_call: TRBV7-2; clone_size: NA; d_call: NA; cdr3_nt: TGTGCCAGCAGCCCCACGAACACCGGGGAGCTGTTTTTT; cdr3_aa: CASSPTNTGELFF
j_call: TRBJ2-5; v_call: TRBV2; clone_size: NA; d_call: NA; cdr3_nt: TGTGCCAGCAAGTACCAAGAGACCCAGTACTTC; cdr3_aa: CASKYQETQYF